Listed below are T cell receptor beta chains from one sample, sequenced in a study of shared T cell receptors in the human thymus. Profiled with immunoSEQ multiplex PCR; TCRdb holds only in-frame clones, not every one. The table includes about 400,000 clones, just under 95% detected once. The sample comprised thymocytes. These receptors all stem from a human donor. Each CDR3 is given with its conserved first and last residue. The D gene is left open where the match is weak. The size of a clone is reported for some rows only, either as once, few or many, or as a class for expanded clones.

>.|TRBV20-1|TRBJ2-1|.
TGCAGCGCCGTGAAGGAGCAGTTCTTC
CSAVKEQFF
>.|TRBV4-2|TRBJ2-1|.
TGTGCCAGCAGCCAAGAGTTAAGACTCGAGGGGTTACGCAATGAGCAGTTCTTC
CASSQELRLEGLRNEQFF
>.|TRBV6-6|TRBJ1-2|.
TGTGCCAGCAGTTACTCGGACAGCTATGGCTACACCTTC
CASSYSDSYGYTF
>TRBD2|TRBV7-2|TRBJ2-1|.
TGTGCCAGCAGCTTAGCTTGGACTAGCCTCCATGAGCAGTTCTTC
CASSLAWTSLHEQFF
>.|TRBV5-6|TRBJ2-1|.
TGTGCCAGCCCCGGGAGTTACAATGAGCAGTTCTTC
CASPGSYNEQFF
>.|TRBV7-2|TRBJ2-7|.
TGTGCCAGCTCCGGACGGTTGGTGTACGAGCAGTACTTC
CASSGRLVYEQYF
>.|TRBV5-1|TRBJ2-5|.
TGCGCCAGCAGCTTGGGGCGGCAGATGCCCCAGTACTTC
CASSLGRQMPQYF
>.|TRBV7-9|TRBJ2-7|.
TGTGCCAGCAGGCCGGGGCAGGACCCTGACGAGCAGTACTTC
CASRPGQDPDEQYF
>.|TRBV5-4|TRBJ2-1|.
TGTGCCAGCAGCTTGGCCTACCCTCCGGGACCGCAAATCTCCTACAATGAGCAGTTCTTC
CASSLAYPPGPQISYNEQFF
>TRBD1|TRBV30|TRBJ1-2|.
TGTGCCTGGGGACAGGGCGCCTATGGCTACACCTTC
CAWGQGAYGYTF
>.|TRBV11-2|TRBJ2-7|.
TGTGCCAGCAGGGGAAAAGCCTCATACTTC
CASRGKASYF
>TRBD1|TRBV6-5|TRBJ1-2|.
TGTGCCGTCCACAGGGGGCGCAGGGGGGACTATGGCTACACCTTC
CAVHRGRRGDYGYTF
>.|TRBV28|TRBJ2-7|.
TGTGCCAGCAGCCCCGGGACGGACTATTACGAGCAGTACTTC
CASSPGTDYYEQYF
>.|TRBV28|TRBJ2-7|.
TGTGCCAGCAGTCGCCGGGAGTCCTACGAGCAGTACTTC
CASSRRESYEQYF
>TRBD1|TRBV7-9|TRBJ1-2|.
TGTGCCAGCAGTTCCGGACAGGGTGGCTACACCTTC
CASSSGQGGYTF
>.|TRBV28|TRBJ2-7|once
TGTGCCAGCAGTTTAGGACAGATCTCCTACGAGCAGTACTTC
CASSLGQISYEQYF
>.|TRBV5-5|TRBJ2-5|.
TGTGCCAGCAGCTTGGAGGGTGTCCAAGAGACCCAGTACTTC
CASSLEGVQETQYF
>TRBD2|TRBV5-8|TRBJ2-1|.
TGTGCCAGCAGCTGCCCGGGGACTAGCATAACCAATGAGCAGTTCTTC
CASSCPGTSITNEQFF
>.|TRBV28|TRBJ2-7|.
TGTGCCAGCAGTTCCCATAAGCGGCGTCCTTTCTACGAGCAGTACTTC
CASSSHKRRPFYEQYF
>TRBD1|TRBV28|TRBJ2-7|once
TGTGCCAGCAGCCCCGCGGGACAGGGGGCCTACGAGCAGTACTTC
CASSPAGQGAYEQYF
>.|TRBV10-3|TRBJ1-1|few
TGTGCCATCAGTGACTCTCGCTTGAACACTGAAGCTTTCTTT
CAISDSRLNTEAFF
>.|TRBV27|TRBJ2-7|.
TGTGCCAGCAGTCCCCTGGGCTCCTACGAGCAGTACTTC
CASSPLGSYEQYF
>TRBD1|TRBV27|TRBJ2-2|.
TGTGCCAGCAGTCGGGACAGGGAAATCGGGGAGCTGTTTTTT
CASSRDREIGELFF
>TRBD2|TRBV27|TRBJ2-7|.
TGTGCCAGCAGTCTCACCGGGACTAGCGGGACCTACGAGCAGTACTTC
CASSLTGTSGTYEQYF
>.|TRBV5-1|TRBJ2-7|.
TGCGCCAGCAGCTTGGACCAGGTTCTTCATGGGGGGGAGCAGTACTTC
CASSLDQVLHGGEQYF
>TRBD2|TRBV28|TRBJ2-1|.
TGTGCCAGCAGTTTACCGGGAGGGAAGAATGAGCAGTTCTTC
CASSLPGGKNEQFF
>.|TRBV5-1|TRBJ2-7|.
TGCGCCAGCAGCTTATTAGCTCGGGATCCACGCCAATCCTACGAGCAGTACTTC
CASSLLARDPRQSYEQYF
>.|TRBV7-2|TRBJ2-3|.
TGTGCCAGCAGCCTGAGGACGGGTAGCACAGATACGCAGTATTTT
CASSLRTGSTDTQYF
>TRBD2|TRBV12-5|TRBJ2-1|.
TGTGCTAGTGGTTTGGCCTCCGGGACTAGCGGGAGAGGGGACTCCTACAATGAGCAGTTCTTC
CASGLASGTSGRGDSYNEQFF
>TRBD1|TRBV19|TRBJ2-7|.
TGTGCCAGCAGTAATCTCCGGGACAGGACCTACGAGCAGTACTTC
CASSNLRDRTYEQYF
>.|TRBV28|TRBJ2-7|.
TGTGCCATCATGTCGACAGCCTACGAGCAGTACTTC
CAIMSTAYEQYF
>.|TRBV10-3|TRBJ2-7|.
TGTGCCATCAGTGATATCAGTTCTACCTACGAGCAGTACTTC
CAISDISSTYEQYF
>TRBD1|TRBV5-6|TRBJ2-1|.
TGTGCCAGCAGCTTTCTCTCCGGGACAGCATCCTACAATGAGCAGTTCTTC
CASSFLSGTASYNEQFF
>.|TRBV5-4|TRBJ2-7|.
TGTGCCAGCAGCCGGGGGGACAGCAGCTCCTACGAGCAGTACTTC
CASSRGDSSSYEQYF
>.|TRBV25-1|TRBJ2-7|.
TGTGCCAGCAGTGAATTATGGGGGATGGCCTACGAGCAGTACTTC
CASSELWGMAYEQYF
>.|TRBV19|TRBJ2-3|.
TGTGCCAGTAGTATGGTGGTGGCGTCAGCCTTACGAGGGCGGGGAGATACGCAGTATTTT
CASSMVVASALRGRGDTQYF
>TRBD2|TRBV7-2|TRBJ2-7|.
TGTGCCAGCAGTCCCGGACTAGCGGGTCTCTCCTACGAGCAGTACTTC
CASSPGLAGLSYEQYF
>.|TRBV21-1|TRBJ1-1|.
TGTGCCAGCAGCTGGCGGAACACTGAAGCTTTCTTT
CASSWRNTEAFF
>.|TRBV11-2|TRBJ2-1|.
TGTGCCAGCAGCTTGGAGGTCTTGGGGAGTGAGCAGTTCTTC
CASSLEVLGSEQFF
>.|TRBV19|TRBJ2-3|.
TGTGCCAGTAGTATAGCCCGGGACACCACAGATACGCAGTATTTT
CASSIARDTTDTQYF
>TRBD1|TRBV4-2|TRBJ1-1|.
TGTGCCAGCAGCCCATTAAGGACAGGGGTGGATATCACTGAAGCTTTCTTT
CASSPLRTGVDITEAFF
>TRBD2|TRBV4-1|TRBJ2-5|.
TGCGCCAGCAGCCAAAAGGAGGGAGGGCCGGGTGAGACCCAGTACTTC
CASSQKEGGPGETQYF
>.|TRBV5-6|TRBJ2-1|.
TGTGCCAGCAGCTTGTCCCGGGTCCACCACTACAAATGGCAGTTCTTC
CASSLSRVHHYKWQFF
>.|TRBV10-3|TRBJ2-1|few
TGTGCCATCAGTGAAGGCCCGCGGATATACAATGAGCAGTTCTTC
CAISEGPRIYNEQFF
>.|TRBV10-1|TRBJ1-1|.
TGCGCCAGCAAGGTGAGGACGAACGGCACTGAAGCTTTCTTT
CASKVRTNGTEAFF
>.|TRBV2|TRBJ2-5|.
TGTGCCAGCAGCGGCGTTTATGAGGGAGAAGAGACCCAGTACTTC
CASSGVYEGEETQYF
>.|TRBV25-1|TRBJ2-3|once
TGTGCCAGCAGTGAACTAAGCACAGATACGCAGTATTTT
CASSELSTDTQYF
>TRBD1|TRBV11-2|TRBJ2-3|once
TGTGCCAGCAGCTTAGATTTGGACAGGGGGCCCGCAGATACGCAGTATTTT
CASSLDLDRGPADTQYF
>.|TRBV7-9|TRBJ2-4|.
TGTGCCAGCAGCTTACGCTCAGGGGCCCTAAAAAACATTCAGTACTTC
CASSLRSGALKNIQYF
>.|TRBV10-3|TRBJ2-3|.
TGTGCCATCAGCGATCCTAGTAGTTCAGATACGCAGTATTTT
CAISDPSSSDTQYF
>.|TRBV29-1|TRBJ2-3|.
TGCAGCGCCACCGGACAGAGCACAGATACGCAGTATTTT
CSATGQSTDTQYF
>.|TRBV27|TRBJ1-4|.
TGTGCCAGCAAAGGGTTATCAACTAATGAAAAACTGTTTTTT
CASKGLSTNEKLFF
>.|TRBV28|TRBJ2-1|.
TGTGCCAGCAGTTCGATACCGGGACTCCTGTGGTACAATGAGCAGTTCTTC
CASSSIPGLLWYNEQFF
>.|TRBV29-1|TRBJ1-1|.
TGCAGCGTGTGGCGGTTTCTTTCTGGCCCGAACACTGAAGCTTTCTTT
CSVWRFLSGPNTEAFF
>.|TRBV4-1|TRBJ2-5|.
TGCGCCAGCAGCCAAGAACGTATGGGCGGAGATGACCAAGAGACCCAGTACTTC
CASSQERMGGDDQETQYF
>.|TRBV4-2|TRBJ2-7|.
TGTGCCAGCAGCCAGACGGGCAGGGGAAACGAGCAGTACTTC
CASSQTGRGNEQYF
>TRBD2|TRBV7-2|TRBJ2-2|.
TGTGCCAGCAGCCCTGGCGCTAGCGGGGGGAGGGAGCTGTTTTTT
CASSPGASGGRELFF